These 3 T cell receptor beta chains came from one sample sequenced in a study of blood T cell repertoires in COVID-19. Measured with immunoSEQ multiplex PCR; TCRdb has only the in-frame clones, and not every one. Here the sample spans about 330,000 clones, roughly 90% being singletons. Sequencing used peripheral blood. Source of these receptors: a woman aged 45-60 years with active or convalescent COVID-19.

The rearrangement uses TRBV19 and TRBJ2-7, with 9 bases fitting TRBD1. Germline-derived CDR1 and CDR2 are LNHDA and SQIVND (reference sequence). V shed 5 bases, J shed 3 bases, and the junction held 8 bases outside the gene matches. The CDR3 has 15 residues. This CDR3 reads CASSPLTGGGYEQYF. The CDR3 DNA is TGTGCCAGTAGTCCACTGACAGGGGGAGGCTACGAGCAGTACTTC.

The chain combines TRBV15 with TRBJ2-6; 7 positions match TRBD1. The J segment lost 7 bases and the V segment lost 2 bases, leaving 8 bases of the junction unmatched. The germline V gene has CDR1 LNHNV and CDR2 YYDKDF (reference sequence). The CDR3 loop spans 16 amino acids. The CDR3 bases are TGTGCCACCAGCAGACCCGGACAGGAGTACGCCAACGTCCTGACTTTC. This gives the protein CATSRPGQEYANVLTF.

CDR3 in amino acids: CASSLQGGSYEQYF. The CDR3 DNA follows: TGCGCCAGCAGCTTACAGGGAGGGTCCTACGAGCAGTACTTC. This chain connects TRBV5-1 to TRBJ2-7; perhaps TRBD2 as D (7 bases). V was pared by 2 bases and J by 1 base, with 10 bases between. CDR1 is SGHRS, CDR2 YFSETQ, per germline. The CDR3 totals 14 residues.